This T cell receptor (beta chain) derives from a study of blood T cell repertoires in COVID-19 (dated by TCRdb to about 2020). With regard to the full study: Samples covering the acute and convalescent phases of COVID-19 were provided by collaborators in the United States, Italy and Spain. Samples came from the ongoing ImmuneRACE study (first 160 participants) plus 1,254 subjects from 6 global collaborators. The material from the prospective study consisted of cDNA or gDNA derived from T cells, B-cell-depleted T cells, or PBMCs. The repertoires were made available in a free public database intended to serve as a resource for research on the immune response to SARS-CoV-2. The sample metadata nearly always contained a de-identified subject ID, COVID-19 status, age in years and sex. HLA class I and class II types, where available, came from metadata supplied by the sample provider rather than from assay-based typing. The dataset comprised deeply sampled blood TCRbeta repertoires from subjects exposed to, actively infected with, or recovered from COVID-19. Study-level results and caveats: The quantity of clinical and demographic metadata differed by source and by participant and was supplied without curation.

Whole blood was collected in K2EDTA tubes by collaborating institutions according to the institutions' own protocols. For TCRbeta analysis, collaborators shipped samples as frozen whole blood, isolated PBMCs, or DNA extracted from either of those sample types. TCRbeta CDR3 regions were amplified from genomic DNA using the immunoSEQ Assay, a bias-controlled multiplex PCR. The source study handled its data this way. The number of nucleated cells in each sample was estimated by amplification of reference gene primers within the assay. To quantify the absolute abundance of each unique TCRbeta CDR3 rearrangement, sequence reads were collapsed and filtered. For each sample, productive Simpson clonality was calculated as the square root of Simpson's diversity index over productive rearrangements. As stored in TCRdb, this immuneACCESS dataset retains in-frame rearrangements with V and J assigned. A fraction of the clones does not appear; measured against another copy, unresolved V genes explain less than half of the discrepancy, and the remainder lacks a known reason. D and trimming come from the DNA, and the V and J calls and clone size come from that table. Counted in this sample were approximately 200,000 clones; approximately 80% of them appeared once. Of the sample, roughly 10% is held by the ten largest clones.

Remarks on this clone: Its antigen remains undetermined. Per-base quality was not reported, and no clone a single base away is much larger than it.

Sequencing was carried out using peripheral blood. The source is a woman older than 75 with acute or convalescent COVID-19.

The DNA reads TGCGCCAGCAGCTCATACACCTCAACTAATGAAAAACTGTTTTTT. This sequence encodes CASSSYTSTNEKLFF. The rearranged chain carries TRBV5-1 and TRBJ1-4, with an unclear D gene assignment. The V end loses 3 bases and the J end loses 0 bases, and a stretch of 9 bases separates them. CDR1 and CDR2 (SGHRS, YFSETQ) derive from the germline V gene. The CDR3 spans 15 residues, from the cysteine through the phenylalanine. The kept DNA is CDR3 alone, 45 bases in frame from the first base.